This section outlines one T cell receptor (beta chain) sequence together with its context. This sample is drawn from a study of immune evolution from preneoplasia to lung adenocarcinoma. V was clipped by 8 bases and J by 4 bases, with 15 bases between them. CDR1 and CDR2 from the germline V gene are MNHNS and SASEGT. This CDR3 region has 13 residues. Generated by immunoSEQ multiplex PCR, the TCRdb table keeps only in-frame clones and is missing some. The sample yields approximately 9,300 clones, 79% seen once. The TCR comes from a donor aged 70 or over with lung adenocarcinoma. V is TRBV6-1 and J is TRBJ2-7; D possibly corresponds to TRBD1 (6 bases). Sequencing was done on a sample of FFPE minimally invasive lung adenocarcinoma tissue. The CDR3 is CASYMTGEYEQYF. CDR3 bases: TGTGCCAGCTACATGACAGGAGAGTACGAGCAGTACTTC.